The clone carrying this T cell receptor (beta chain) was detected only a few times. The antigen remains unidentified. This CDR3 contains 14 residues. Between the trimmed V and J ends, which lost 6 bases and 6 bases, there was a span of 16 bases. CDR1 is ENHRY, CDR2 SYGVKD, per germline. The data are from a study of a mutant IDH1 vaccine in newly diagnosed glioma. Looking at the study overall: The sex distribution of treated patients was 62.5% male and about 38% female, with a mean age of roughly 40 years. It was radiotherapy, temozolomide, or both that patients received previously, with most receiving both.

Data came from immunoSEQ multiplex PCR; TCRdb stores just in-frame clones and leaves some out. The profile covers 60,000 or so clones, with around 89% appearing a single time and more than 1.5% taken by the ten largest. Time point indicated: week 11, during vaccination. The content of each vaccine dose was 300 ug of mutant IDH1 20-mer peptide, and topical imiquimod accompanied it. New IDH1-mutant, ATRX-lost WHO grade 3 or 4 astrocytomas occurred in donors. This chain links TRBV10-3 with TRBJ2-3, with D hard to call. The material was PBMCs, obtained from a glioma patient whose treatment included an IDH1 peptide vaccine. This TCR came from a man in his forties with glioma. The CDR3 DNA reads TGTGCCATCAGAAAAGAGGAAGGTATTGATACGCAGTATTTT. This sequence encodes CAIRKEEGIDTQYF.